This TCR beta chain stems from a study of cytomegalovirus exposure and HLA in healthy donors. Details on this clone: Antigen specificity is unknown.

CDR3 length: 16 amino acids. Germline CDR1 and CDR2: SGHDT and YYEEEE. The V and J ends lost 1 base and 5 bases, in that order; junction bases with no gene match: 7. Whole-study findings and limits: Owing to their indistinguishability, certain V segments, notably TRBV6-2 and TRBV6-3, were excluded. A later analysis showed TCR association rates differing by HLA locus, peaking at DRB1 and lowest at HLA-C. A few of the chains that were CMV-associated were confirmed in vitro to be specific for CMV antigens. A later analysis linked a missense DCLRE1C variant to TCR beta V- and J-gene trimming.

PCR used 60 Vbeta primers and 13 Jbeta primers. The table came from immunoSEQ multiplex PCR; TCRdb's copy has only in-frame clones and leaves some out. The table lists some 220,000 clones, approximately 85% of them singletons. This chain joins TRBV5-6 and TRBJ2-2, with TRBD2 identical over 8 bases. Input material: PBMCs. The sequence was collected from a girl under 10 years old in good health and CMV-seronegative. The CDR3 coding sequence is TGTGCCAGCAGCTTGTACGGGAGGGCTGGGACCGGGGAGCTGTTTTTT. It encodes CASSLYGRAGTGELFF.